This TCR beta chain was captured by sequencing in a study of blood T cell repertoires in COVID-19. Only in-frame clones appear in the TCRdb table, and some are missing; sequencing was by immunoSEQ multiplex PCR. Among about 340,000 clones listed, under 95% were seen once. This clone showed up just a few times. The germline gives CDR1 LGHNA, CDR2 YSLEER. The CDR3 length is 18 residues. Losses at the gene ends were 0 bases for V and 5 bases for J; bases not matched to a gene: 7. V usage is TRBV4-3 and J usage is TRBJ2-2; 12 bases line up with TRBD2. The sequenced sample consisted of PBMCs or T cells enriched from blood (not recorded which). The sequence came from a woman aged 25 to 39 who had recovered from COVID-19. This CDR3 is CASSQDASGGANTGELFF. In nucleotides, the CDR3 is TGCGCCAGCAGCCAAGACGCTAGCGGGGGGGCCAATACCGGGGAGCTGTTTTTT.